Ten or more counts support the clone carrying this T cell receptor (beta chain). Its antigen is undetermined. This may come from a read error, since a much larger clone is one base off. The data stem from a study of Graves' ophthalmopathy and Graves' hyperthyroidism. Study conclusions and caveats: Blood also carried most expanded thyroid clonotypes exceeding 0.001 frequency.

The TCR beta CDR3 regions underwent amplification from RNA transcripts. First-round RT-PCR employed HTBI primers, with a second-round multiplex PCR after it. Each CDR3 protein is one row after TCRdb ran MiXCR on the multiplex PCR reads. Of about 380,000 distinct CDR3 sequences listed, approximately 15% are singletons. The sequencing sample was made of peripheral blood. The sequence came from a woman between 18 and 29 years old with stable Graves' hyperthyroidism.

In nucleotides, the CDR3 is TGTGCCAGCAGTTTAGAGGGACAGGCCTACGAGCAGTACTTC. Translated: CASSLEGQAYEQYF. The chain joins TRBV28 to TRBJ2-7; 8 bases fit TRBD1. The J segment lost 2 bases and the V segment lost 2 bases, leaving 2 bases of the junction unmatched. Germline V gene sequence: CDR1 MDHEN, CDR2 SYDVKM. This CDR3 spans 14 amino acids.